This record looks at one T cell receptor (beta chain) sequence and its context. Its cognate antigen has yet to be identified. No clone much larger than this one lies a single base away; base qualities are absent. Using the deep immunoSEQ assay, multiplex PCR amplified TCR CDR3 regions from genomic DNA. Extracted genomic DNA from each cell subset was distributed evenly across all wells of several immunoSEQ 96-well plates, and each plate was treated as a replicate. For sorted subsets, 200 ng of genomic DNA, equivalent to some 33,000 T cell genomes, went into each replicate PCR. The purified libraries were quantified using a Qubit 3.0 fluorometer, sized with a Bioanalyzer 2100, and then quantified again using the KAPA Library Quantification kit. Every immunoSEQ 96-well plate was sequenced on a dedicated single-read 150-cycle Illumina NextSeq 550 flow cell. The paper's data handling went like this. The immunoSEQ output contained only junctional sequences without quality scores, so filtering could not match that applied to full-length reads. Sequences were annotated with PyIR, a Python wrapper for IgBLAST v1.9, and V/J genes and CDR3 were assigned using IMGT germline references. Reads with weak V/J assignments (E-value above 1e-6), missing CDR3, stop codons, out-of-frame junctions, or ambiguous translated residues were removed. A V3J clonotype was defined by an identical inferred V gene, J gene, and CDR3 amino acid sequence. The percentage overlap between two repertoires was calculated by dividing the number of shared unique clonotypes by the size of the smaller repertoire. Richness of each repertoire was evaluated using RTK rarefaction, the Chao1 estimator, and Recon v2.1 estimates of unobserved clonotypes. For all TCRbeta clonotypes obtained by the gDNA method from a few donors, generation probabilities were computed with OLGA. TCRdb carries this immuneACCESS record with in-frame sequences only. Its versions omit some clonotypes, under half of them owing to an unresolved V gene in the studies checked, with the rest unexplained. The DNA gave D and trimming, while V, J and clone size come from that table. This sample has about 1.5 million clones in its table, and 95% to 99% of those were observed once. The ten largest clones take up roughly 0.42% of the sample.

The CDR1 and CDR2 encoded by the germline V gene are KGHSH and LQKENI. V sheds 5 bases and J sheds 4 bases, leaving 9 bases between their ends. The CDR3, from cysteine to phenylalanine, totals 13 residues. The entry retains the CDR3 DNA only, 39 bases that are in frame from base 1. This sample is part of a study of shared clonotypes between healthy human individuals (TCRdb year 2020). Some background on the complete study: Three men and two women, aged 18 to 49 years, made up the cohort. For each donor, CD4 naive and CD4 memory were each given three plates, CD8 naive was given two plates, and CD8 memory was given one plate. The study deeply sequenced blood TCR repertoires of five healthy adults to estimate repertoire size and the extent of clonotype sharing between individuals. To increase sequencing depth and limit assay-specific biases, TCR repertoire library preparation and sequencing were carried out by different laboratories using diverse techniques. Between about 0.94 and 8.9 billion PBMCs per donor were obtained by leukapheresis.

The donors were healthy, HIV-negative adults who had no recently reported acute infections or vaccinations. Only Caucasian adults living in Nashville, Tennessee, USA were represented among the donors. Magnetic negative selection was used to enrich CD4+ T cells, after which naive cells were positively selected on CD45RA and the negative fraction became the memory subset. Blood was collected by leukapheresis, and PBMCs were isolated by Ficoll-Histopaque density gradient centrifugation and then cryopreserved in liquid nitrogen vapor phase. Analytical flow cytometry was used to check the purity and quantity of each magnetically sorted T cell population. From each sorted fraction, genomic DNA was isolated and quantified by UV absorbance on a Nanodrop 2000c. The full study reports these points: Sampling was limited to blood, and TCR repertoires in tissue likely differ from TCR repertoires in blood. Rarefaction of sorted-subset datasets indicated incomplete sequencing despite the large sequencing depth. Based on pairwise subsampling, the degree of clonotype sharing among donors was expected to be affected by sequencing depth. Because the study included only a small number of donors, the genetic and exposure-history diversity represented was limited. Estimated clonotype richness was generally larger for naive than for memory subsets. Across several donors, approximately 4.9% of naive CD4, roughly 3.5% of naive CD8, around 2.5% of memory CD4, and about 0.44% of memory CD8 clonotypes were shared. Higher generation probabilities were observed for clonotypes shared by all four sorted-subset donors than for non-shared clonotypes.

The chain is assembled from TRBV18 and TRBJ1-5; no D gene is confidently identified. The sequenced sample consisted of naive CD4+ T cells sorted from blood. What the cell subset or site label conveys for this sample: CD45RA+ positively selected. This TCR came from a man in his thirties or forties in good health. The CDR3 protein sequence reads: CASSNTDNQPQHF. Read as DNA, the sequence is TGTGCCAGCTCAAATACGGATAATCAGCCCCAGCATTTT.